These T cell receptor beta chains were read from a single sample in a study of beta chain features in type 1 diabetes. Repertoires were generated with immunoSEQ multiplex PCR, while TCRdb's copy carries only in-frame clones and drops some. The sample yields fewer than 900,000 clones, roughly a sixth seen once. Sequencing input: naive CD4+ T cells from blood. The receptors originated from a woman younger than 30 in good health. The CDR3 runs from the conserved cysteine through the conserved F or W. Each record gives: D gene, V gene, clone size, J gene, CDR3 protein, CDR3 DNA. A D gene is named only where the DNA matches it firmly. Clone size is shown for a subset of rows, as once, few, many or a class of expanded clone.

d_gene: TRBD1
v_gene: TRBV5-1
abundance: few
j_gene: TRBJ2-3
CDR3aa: CASTWDSPSDTQYF
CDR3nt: TGCGCCAGCACCTGGGACAGTCCCTCAGATACGCAGTATTTT

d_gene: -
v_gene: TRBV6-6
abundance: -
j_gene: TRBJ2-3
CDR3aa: CASTFPGDTQYF
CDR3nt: TGTGCCAGCACATTTCCCGGGGATACGCAGTATTTT

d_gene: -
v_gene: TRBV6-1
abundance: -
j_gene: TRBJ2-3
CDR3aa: CASSERRVTDTQYF
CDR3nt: TGTGCCAGCAGTGAACGCAGGGTCACAGATACGCAGTATTTT

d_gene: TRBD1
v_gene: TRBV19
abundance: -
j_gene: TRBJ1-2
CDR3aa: CASSRTGEGLYGYTF
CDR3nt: TGTGCCAGTAGCCGGACAGGCGAGGGTCTTTATGGCTACACCTTC

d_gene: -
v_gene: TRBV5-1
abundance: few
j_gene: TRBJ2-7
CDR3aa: CASSLAGGEQQYF
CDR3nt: TGCGCCAGCAGCTTGGCAGGAGGGGAGCAGCAGTACTTC

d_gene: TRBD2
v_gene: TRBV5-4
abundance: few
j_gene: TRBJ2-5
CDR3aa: CASSEPGLAGGDF
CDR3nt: TGTGCCAGCAGCGAACCGGGACTAGCGGGAGGGGACTTC

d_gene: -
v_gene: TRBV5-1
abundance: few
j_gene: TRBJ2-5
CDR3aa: CASSLAWSPKTQYF
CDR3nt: TGCGCCAGCAGCTTGGCCTGGTCCCCAAAGACCCAGTACTTC

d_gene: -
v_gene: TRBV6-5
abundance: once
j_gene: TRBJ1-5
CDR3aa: CASSYSYGDNQPQHF
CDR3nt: TGTGCCAGCAGTTACTCGTACGGGGACAATCAGCCCCAGCATTTT

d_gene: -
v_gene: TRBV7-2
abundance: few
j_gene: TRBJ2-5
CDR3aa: CASSFQGTVPTETQYF
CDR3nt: TGTGCCAGCAGCTTCCAAGGGACCGTCCCGACGGAGACCCAGTACTTC

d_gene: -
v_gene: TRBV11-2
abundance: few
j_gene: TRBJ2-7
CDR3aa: CASSPAVYEQYF
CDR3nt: TGTGCCAGCAGCCCCGCCGTGTACGAGCAGTACTTC

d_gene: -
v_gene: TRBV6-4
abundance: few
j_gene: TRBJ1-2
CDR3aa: CASSEGRDYGYTF
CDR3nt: TGTGCCAGCAGTGAAGGGAGAGACTATGGCTACACCTTC

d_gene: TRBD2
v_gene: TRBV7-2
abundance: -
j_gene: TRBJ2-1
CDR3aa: CASSPPPRTSGYNEQFF
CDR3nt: TGTGCCAGCAGCCCACCTCCCCGGACTAGCGGTTACAATGAGCAGTTCTTC

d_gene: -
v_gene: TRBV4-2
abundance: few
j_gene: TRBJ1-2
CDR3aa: CASSQGQGTNYGYTF
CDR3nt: TGTGCCAGCAGCCAAGGGCAGGGGACTAACTATGGCTACACCTTC

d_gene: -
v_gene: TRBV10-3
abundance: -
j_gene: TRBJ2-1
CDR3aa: CAISQGHGGSHNEQFF
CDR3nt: TGTGCCATCAGTCAGGGTCACGGGGGTTCCCACAATGAGCAGTTCTTC

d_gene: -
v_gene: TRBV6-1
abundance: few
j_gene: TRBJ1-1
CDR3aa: CASSEVGRSTEAFF
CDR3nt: TGTGCCAGCAGTGAAGTGGGGCGGAGCACTGAAGCTTTCTTT

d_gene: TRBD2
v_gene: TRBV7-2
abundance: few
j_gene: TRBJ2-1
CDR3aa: CASSLGAGGQFF
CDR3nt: TGTGCCAGCAGCCTCGGGGCGGGAGGCCAGTTCTTC

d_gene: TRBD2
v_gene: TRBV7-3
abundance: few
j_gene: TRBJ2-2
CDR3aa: CASHPAGDTGELFF
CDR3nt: TGTGCCAGCCACCCAGCGGGAGATACCGGGGAGCTGTTTTTT

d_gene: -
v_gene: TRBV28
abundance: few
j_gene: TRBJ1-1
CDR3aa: CASSIGGENTEAFF
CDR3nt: TGTGCCAGCAGTATTGGGGGAGAGAACACTGAAGCTTTCTTT

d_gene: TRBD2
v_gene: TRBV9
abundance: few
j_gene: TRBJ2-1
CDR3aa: CASSVGAGPYNEQFF
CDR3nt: TGTGCCAGCAGCGTAGGAGCGGGACCCTACAATGAGCAGTTCTTC

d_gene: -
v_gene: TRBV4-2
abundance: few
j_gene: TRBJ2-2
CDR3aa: CASTKQGRDTGELFF
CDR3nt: TGTGCCAGCACCAAACAGGGTCGGGACACCGGGGAGCTGTTTTTT

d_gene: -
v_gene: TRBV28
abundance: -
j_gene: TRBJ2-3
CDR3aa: CASSLPSGSTDTQYF
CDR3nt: TGTGCCAGCAGCCTGCCCAGCGGGAGCACAGATACGCAGTATTTT

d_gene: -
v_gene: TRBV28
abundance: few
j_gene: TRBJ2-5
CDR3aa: CASSLVKETQYF
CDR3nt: TGTGCCAGCAGCTTGGTAAAAGAGACCCAGTACTTC